This T cell receptor (beta chain) was identified during a study of human T cells and chemical hapten exposure. This sample's time point: patch test 2, 6 weeks after DPC sensitization. Sample treatment: therapeutic diphenylcyclopropenone sensitization with weekly scalp DPC. TCRdb re-derived calls from the RACE reads in MiXCR, one entry per CDR3 protein. The sample contains about 84,000 distinct CDR3 sequences, less than 11% of which appear only once. Study outcomes and limitations: The number of TCRs above 1 in 1000 frequency did not change after DPC sensitization.

Trimming took 8 bases from V and 2 from J; bases not matched to a gene: 9. There are 15 residues in the CDR3. The germline V gene has CDR1 DFQATT and CDR2 SNEGSKA (reference sequence). This clonotype was observed a handful of times. Its antigen is undetermined. The rearrangement uses TRBV20-1 and TRBJ2-4; 10 bases are shared with TRBD2. This TCR derives from a woman in her fifties or sixties with alopecia areata. Some clones in this sample may be carry-over from other donors' samples. The sample consisted of whole blood, taken in connection with sensitization to the hapten diphenylcyclopropenone (DPC). The DNA for the CDR3 is TGCAGTCACGGGGGGGGACTAGCGACCAAAAACATTCAGTACTTC. It codes for CSHGGGLATKNIQYF.